Below are 20 T cell receptor beta chains sequenced from a single sample in a study of T-cell memory formation after mild COVID-19. TCRdb re-analysed the 5' RACE reads in MiXCR, keeping a single row per CDR3 protein. The data hold hundreds of thousands of distinct CDR3 sequences, with roughly 8.2% observed a single time. The sequencing input was PBMCs or a T cell subset sorted from them (not recorded which). The receptors shown here come from a man aged 18 to 29 who had mild COVID-19 (a few samples of this study predate the infection). Cell type and time point are not known.

The chain links TRBV7-6 to TRBJ2-2; the D is unclear. With 8 bases removed from V and 0 bases from J, the gap between germline ends came to 10 bases. The germline CDR1 and CDR2 sequences are SGHVS and FNYEAQ. The CDR3 is made up of 14 amino acids. CDR3 in amino acids: CASAKTPNTGELFF. As DNA, the CDR3 is TGTGCCAGCGCGAAGACCCCGAACACCGGGGAGCTGTTTTTT.

This clonotype was counted a few times. The chain links TRBV12-3 or TRBV12-4 to TRBJ2-2, with 9 bases aligning to TRBD2. CDR3 length equals 18 residues. After removal of 3 bases from V and 0 bases from J, the junction contained 8 bases not matched to a gene. CDR3 sequence: CASSFSGGPHANTGELFF. The CDR3 DNA sequence: TGTGCCAGCAGTTTTAGCGGGGGCCCTCACGCGAACACCGGGGAGCTGTTTTTT.

The chain links TRBV4-1 to TRBJ1-1; perhaps TRBD1 as D (5 bases). The CDR3 loop spans 16 amino acids. V lost 0 bases and J lost 1, with 12 bases in between. CDR1 and CDR2 from the germline V gene are MGHRA and YSYEKL. The CDR3 DNA reads as TGCGCCAGCAGCCAAGATGAATCAGGGCGGAACACTGAAGCTTTCTTT. Protein product: CASSQDESGRNTEAFF.

The chain joins TRBV5-6 to TRBJ2-1, with TRBD2 matching over 9 bases. Per germline, CDR1 SGHDT and CDR2 YYEEEE. The CDR3 contains 15 residues. The V and J ends lost 2 bases and 8 bases, in that order; junction bases with no gene match: 8. The CDR3 region has the DNA TGTGCCAGCAGCTTTGAAGGACTAGCGTTCCATGAGCAGTTCTTC. The encoded protein is CASSFEGLAFHEQFF.

The chain carries TRBV29-1 and TRBJ1-2; D unclear. V was cut by 5 bases and J by 5 bases, with 12 bases left in between. In germline, CDR1 is SQVTM, CDR2 ANQGSEA. This CDR3 has 12 amino acids. CDR3 bases: TGCAGCGTTAGGATGGGCGTATATGGCTACACCTTC. Translation gives CSVRMGVYGYTF.

This clonotype was counted a few times. The chain recombines TRBV6-5 with TRBJ2-7; TRBD2 might be the D (5 bases). CDR3 length: 14 residues. Germline V lookup: CDR1 MNHEY, CDR2 SVGAGI. Trimming stripped 0 bases from V and 0 bases from J, with 6 bases between. CDR3 nucleotides: TGTGCCAGCAGTTACTCCGAGGGCTCCTACGAGCAGTACGTC. As protein: CASSYSEGSYEQYV.

The chain is built from TRBV18 and TRBJ1-1, with TRBD1 identical over 8 bases. Trimming took 4 bases from V and 6 from J; bases not matched to a gene: 4. Germline assignment: CDR1 KGHSH and CDR2 LQKENI. The CDR3 contains 13 residues. The CDR3 here is CASSLDRGPEAFF. The CDR3 nucleotides read TGTGCCAGCTCACTCGACAGGGGACCTGAAGCTTTCTTT. Full variable domain (rest looked up from reference TRBV18 and TRBJ1-1): NAGVMQNPRHLVRRRGQEARLRCSPMKGHSHVYWYRQLPEEGLKFMVYLQKENIIDESGMPKERFSAEFPKEGPSILRIQQVVRGDSAAYFCASSLDRGPEAFFGQGTRLTVV.

The chain links TRBV12-3 or TRBV12-4 to TRBJ2-6; possible D gene TRBD2, 5 bases. This CDR3 comprises 18 residues. Deletions cut 7 bases from V and 2 bases from J, with 21 bases between. The CDR3 DNA reads as TGTGCCAGCACCCCCCGGGGTATCCCCTCTCCTGGGGCCAACGTCCTGACTTTC. Residues: CASTPRGIPSPGANVLTF.

This clonotype has a count of ten or more. CDR3 sequence reads: CASSLLMGNNSPLHF. The CDR3 nucleotides read TGCGCCAGCAGCCTCCTTATGGGAAATAATTCACCCCTCCACTTT. The J gene is TRBJ1-6, the V gene TRBV5-1; D is undetermined. This CDR3 is 15 amino acids long. Trimming shortened V by 4 bases and J by 5 bases, and 13 bases separated the two germline ends. In germline, CDR1 is SGHRS, CDR2 YFSETQ.

CDR3 nucleotide sequence: TGTGCCAGCAGCTTAGAAGGGATCGGTTCACCCCTCCACTTT. It translates to CASSLEGIGSPLHF. This rearrangement joins TRBV7-2 to TRBJ1-6, with no clear D. Trimming took off 1 base at V and 9 bases at J, with 10 bases between the two ends. The length of the CDR3 is 14 residues. The V gene's germline CDR1 is SGHTA and CDR2 FQGNSA. Full variable domain (missing parts from reference TRBV7-2 and TRBJ1-6): GAGVSQSPSNKVTEKGKDVELRCDPISGHTALYWYRQSLGQGLEFLIYFQGNSAPDKSGLPSDRFSAERTGGSVSTLTIQRTQQEDSAVYLCASSLEGIGSPLHFGNGTRLTVT.

The V call is TRBV10-3, the J call TRBJ1-2; D might be TRBD1 (6 bases). V was cut by 8 bases and J by 7 bases, with 23 bases left in between. The CDR3 totals 15 residues. In germline, CDR1 is ENHRY, CDR2 SYGVKD. CDR3 sequence (DNA): TGTGCCATCCAGATTCCAACAGGGATGGAAGGTGGCTACACCTTC. Its translation: CAIQIPTGMEGGYTF.

Many counts were recorded for this clonotype. The chain combines TRBV7-6 with TRBJ1-1; TRBD1 aligns across 7 bases. This CDR3 is built from 13 residues. The germline gives CDR1 SGHVS, CDR2 FNYEAQ. The ends lost 5 bases at V and 3 bases at J; junction bases unmatched: 3. This CDR3 reads CASSKTGYTEAFF. In DNA form, the CDR3 reads TGTGCCAGCAGCAAGACAGGGTACACTGAAGCTTTCTTT.

This clonotype was counted only a few times. The chain uses TRBV3-1 and TRBJ2-1; the match to TRBD2 covers 10 bases. The V gene's germline CDR1 is LGHDT and CDR2 YNNKEL (reference sequence). There are 14 residues in the CDR3. The V gene end was trimmed by 8 bases and the J gene end by 5 bases; junction bases not matched to a gene: 6. CDR3 amino acids: CASAGTSAHNEQFF. CDR3 nucleotide sequence: TGTGCCAGCGCTGGGACTAGCGCTCACAATGAGCAGTTCTTC.

This clonotype was observed many times. This chain uses TRBV7-9 with TRBJ2-7; D gene ambiguous. V dropped 8 bases and J dropped 0 bases, with 11 bases sitting between them. The CDR3 covers 13 residues. CDR1 is SEHNR, CDR2 FQNEAQ, per germline (reference sequence). The CDR3 loop is CASSPRSSYEQYF. CDR3 in DNA: TGTGCCAGCTCCCCTCGGAGCTCCTACGAGCAGTACTTC.

This clonotype was counted a few times. The chain has TRBV2 and TRBJ2-7; D could derive from TRBD1 or TRBD2 (5 bases each). The ends were cut back, 6 bases at V and 4 bases at J, with 10 bases in the middle. The CDR3 totals 12 residues. From germline, CDR1 is SNHLY and CDR2 FYNNEI. The CDR3 DNA follows: TGTGCCAGCAGGGGGACGCGGTACGAGCAGTACTTC. The encoded protein is CASRGTRYEQYF.

The J gene is TRBJ1-2, the V gene TRBV7-9; D call uncertain. This CDR3 has 13 residues. CDR1 SEHNR and CDR2 FQNEAQ come from the germline V gene (reference sequence). V lost 1 base to trimming and J lost 6 bases, with 9 bases between them. CDR3 loop: CASSLEWQNGYTF. CDR3 in DNA: TGTGCCAGCAGCTTAGAGTGGCAGAATGGCTACACCTTC.

Only a few counts were recorded for this clonotype. V gene TRBV4-2 combines with J gene TRBJ2-5; D ambiguous. Germline V gives CDR1 LGHNA, CDR2 YNFKEQ. CDR3 size: 14 residues. The V end was cut by 0 bases, the J end by 5 bases, with 10 bases between. The CDR3 sequence is CASSQEGFGETQYF. The CDR3, as DNA: TGTGCCAGCAGCCAAGAGGGGTTTGGGGAGACCCAGTACTTC.

This chain joins TRBV20-1 and TRBJ2-7; no clear D. V was cut by 0 bases and J by 0 bases, with 9 bases left in between. CDR3 size: 14 residues. Per germline, CDR1 DFQATT and CDR2 SNEGSKA (reference sequence). CDR3 amino acids: CSARDAASSYEQYF. The CDR3 bases are TGCAGTGCTAGAGACGCCGCGAGCTCCTACGAGCAGTACTTC.

The V gene is TRBV7-2, the J gene TRBJ2-2; the D is unclear. The CDR3 loop spans 13 amino acids. V lost 4 bases and J lost 6, with 9 bases in between. Germline V gene data show CDR1 as SGHTA and CDR2 as FQGNSA. The CDR3 reads CASSSSYAGELFF. In nucleotides, the CDR3 is TGTGCCAGCAGCTCGTCATATGCCGGGGAGCTGTTTTTT.

The chain carries TRBV7-9 and TRBJ1-3; tentatively, D is TRBD1 (5 bases). Trimming took 5 bases from V and 1 from J, leaving 15 bases between them. There are 16 residues in the CDR3. Germline loops: CDR1 SEHNR, CDR2 FQNEAQ (reference sequence). The CDR3 DNA sequence: TGTGCCAGCAGCCCCAAAGACGGGGCGTCTGGAAACACCATATATTTT. This encodes CASSPKDGASGNTIYF.